These T cell receptor beta chains were read from a single sample in a study of control samples from healthy donors and cancer patients. Profiled with immunoSEQ multiplex PCR; TCRdb holds only in-frame clones, not every one. Of 20,000 to 25,000 clones listed, 88% were seen once; the top ten hold 8% to 10%. Sequenced material: PBMCs. The receptors originated from a woman between 55 and 75 years old with head and neck cancer. Both conserved end residues are part of each CDR3. The D gene is left open where the match is weak. Some rows have no size entry. The others give once, few or many, or a class for an expanded clone.

j_gene: TRBJ2-1
v_gene: TRBV27
d_gene: .
abundance: .
CDR3nt: TGTGCCAGCAGTTTATTGGACAGCTACAATGAGCAGTTCTTC
CDR3aa: CASSLLDSYNEQFF

j_gene: TRBJ1-1
v_gene: TRBV7-2
d_gene: .
abundance: .
CDR3nt: TGTGCCAGCAGCTTTGACAGGTGGGCGTCGGTGAACACTGAAGCTTTCTTT
CDR3aa: CASSFDRWASVNTEAFF

j_gene: TRBJ2-7
v_gene: TRBV3-1/TRBV3-2
d_gene: TRBD1
abundance: .
CDR3nt: TGTGCCAGCAGCCCCGGGACAGAAATTTGGGACGAGCAGTACTTC
CDR3aa: CASSPGTEIWDEQYF

j_gene: TRBJ1-5
v_gene: TRBV27
d_gene: TRBD1
abundance: .
CDR3nt: TGTGCCAGCAGACCCGGGACAGCCGTCGGGCCCCAGCATTTT
CDR3aa: CASRPGTAVGPQHF

j_gene: TRBJ1-2
v_gene: TRBV29-1
d_gene: .
abundance: .
CDR3nt: TGCAGCGTGGGGCACATCTCCTCTTATGGCTACACCTTC
CDR3aa: CSVGHISSYGYTF

j_gene: TRBJ1-2
v_gene: TRBV7-9
d_gene: .
abundance: few
CDR3nt: TGTGCCAGCAGCTTTGGGGACGCCAGGGGCGAGGACTATGGCTACACCTTC
CDR3aa: CASSFGDARGEDYGYTF

j_gene: TRBJ2-5
v_gene: TRBV5-1
d_gene: .
abundance: .
CDR3nt: TGCGCCAGCAGCTTTCTCCGGAAGGATGAGGAGACCCAGTACTTC
CDR3aa: CASSFLRKDEETQYF

j_gene: TRBJ2-7
v_gene: TRBV27
d_gene: .
abundance: .
CDR3nt: TGTGCCAGCAGTTATAGGGACAACTACGAGCAGTACTTC
CDR3aa: CASSYRDNYEQYF

j_gene: TRBJ1-5
v_gene: TRBV5-1
d_gene: .
abundance: .
CDR3nt: TGCGCCAGCAGCTTGGGAGACAGCGGGGTCGATCAGCCCCAGCATTTT
CDR3aa: CASSLGDSGVDQPQHF

j_gene: TRBJ1-2
v_gene: TRBV4-1
d_gene: .
abundance: .
CDR3nt: TGCGCCAGCAGCCAAGATGGGATGGGGGCGCTGAGGGGCTACACCTTC
CDR3aa: CASSQDGMGALRGYTF

j_gene: TRBJ2-7
v_gene: TRBV28
d_gene: .
abundance: .
CDR3nt: TGTGCCAGCAGCCGGGGGGCGGGGAGCTCCTACGAGCAGTACTTC
CDR3aa: CASSRGAGSSYEQYF

j_gene: TRBJ1-1
v_gene: TRBV13
d_gene: .
abundance: .
CDR3nt: TGTGCCAGCAGCTTAGATAAGGTTGTGCGTGAAGCTTTCTTT
CDR3aa: CASSLDKVVREAFF

j_gene: TRBJ1-5
v_gene: TRBV7-2
d_gene: .
abundance: .
CDR3nt: TGTGCCAGCAGCTGGCAGGGCCTAGGCAATCAGCCCCAGCATTTT
CDR3aa: CASSWQGLGNQPQHF

j_gene: TRBJ2-6
v_gene: TRBV4-1
d_gene: TRBD1
abundance: once
CDR3nt: TGCGCCAGCAGCCCAAGAACTTATCCGGGACAGGGGGCGGCTGGGGCCAACGTCCTGACTTTC
CDR3aa: CASSPRTYPGQGAAGANVLTF